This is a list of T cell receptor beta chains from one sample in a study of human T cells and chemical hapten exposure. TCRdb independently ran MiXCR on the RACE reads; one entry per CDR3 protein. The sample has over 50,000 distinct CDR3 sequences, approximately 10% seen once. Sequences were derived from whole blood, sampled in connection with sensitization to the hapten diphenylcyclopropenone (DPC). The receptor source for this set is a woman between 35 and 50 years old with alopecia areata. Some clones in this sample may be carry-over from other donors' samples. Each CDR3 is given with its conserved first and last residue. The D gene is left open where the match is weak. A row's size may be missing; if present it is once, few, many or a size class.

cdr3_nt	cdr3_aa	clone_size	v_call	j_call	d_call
TGTGCCAGCAGCCGAAAAACAGACACTGAAGCTTTCTTT	CASSRKTDTEAFF	.	TRBV7-9	TRBJ1-1	.
TGTGCCAGCAGCCAAGAAGGTTACATAACTCTTATGAGTAATGAGCAGTTCTTC	CASSQEGYITLMSNEQFF	many	TRBV4-2	TRBJ2-1	.
TGTGCCAGCAGCTTGGAAGCGGGAGGCCCCCCAGATACGCAGTATTTT	CASSLEAGGPPDTQYF	few	TRBV7-3	TRBJ2-3	TRBD2
TGTGCCAGCAGTGACTCCGGGACAGGGGCACCCGCCTACGAGCAGTACTTC	CASSDSGTGAPAYEQYF	.	TRBV25-1	TRBJ2-7	TRBD1
TGTGCCAGCAGCTTAGGACAGGGATTGTATGGCTACACCTTC	CASSLGQGLYGYTF	.	TRBV5-5	TRBJ1-2	TRBD1
TGTGCCAGCAGGTCCCAGGGGATGGGCGGGGAGCTGTTTTTT	CASRSQGMGGELFF	.	TRBV6-1	TRBJ2-2	.
TGCAGCGCCAAAGTGGGGGAGCAGTTCTTC	CSAKVGEQFF	few	TRBV29-1	TRBJ2-1	.
TGTGCCAGCAGCTTGGCCTTAGAGACCCAGTACTTC	CASSLALETQYF	.	TRBV7-9	TRBJ2-5	.
TGTGCCAGCCTATACCGGTCATCCACGAACACTGAAGCTTTCTTT	CASLYRSSTNTEAFF	few	TRBV6-6	TRBJ1-1	.
TGTGCCAGCAGCCCGAACCTAGGCGGGACCCAGTACTTC	CASSPNLGGTQYF	.	TRBV5-4	TRBJ2-5	.
TGTGCCAGTAGTTCCTTCCGGCAGGGGGAAGCTTTCTTT	CASSSFRQGEAFF	.	TRBV19	TRBJ1-1	.
TGTGCCTGGAGCCCAGGACACAGCACAGATACGCAGTATTTT	CAWSPGHSTDTQYF	many	TRBV30	TRBJ2-3	.
TGTGCCAGCAGCCCCCGGACGGGAGCAGGGGTGCATGAGCAGTTCTTC	CASSPRTGAGVHEQFF	many	TRBV7-8	TRBJ2-1	.
TGTGCCAGCACGCAAAACGACATTCAGTACTTC	CASTQNDIQYF	.	TRBV11-2	TRBJ2-4	.
TGTGCCAGCTCACCACCGGGGGGGGCCAGGGAGCAGTACTTC	CASSPPGGAREQYF	many	TRBV18	TRBJ2-7	.